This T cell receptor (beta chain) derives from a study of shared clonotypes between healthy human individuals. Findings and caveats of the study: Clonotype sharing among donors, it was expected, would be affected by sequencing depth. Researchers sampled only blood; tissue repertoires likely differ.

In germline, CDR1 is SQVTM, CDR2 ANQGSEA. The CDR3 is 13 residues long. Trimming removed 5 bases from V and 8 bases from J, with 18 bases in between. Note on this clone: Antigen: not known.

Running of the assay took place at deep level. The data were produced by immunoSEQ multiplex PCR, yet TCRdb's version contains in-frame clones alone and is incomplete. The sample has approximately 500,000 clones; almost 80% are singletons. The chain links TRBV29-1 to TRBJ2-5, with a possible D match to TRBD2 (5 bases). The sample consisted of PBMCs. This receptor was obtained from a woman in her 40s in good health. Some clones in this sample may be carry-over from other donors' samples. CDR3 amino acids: CSVRQTPEETQYF. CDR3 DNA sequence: TGCAGCGTTCGCCAGACCCCGGAGGAAACCCAGTACTTC.